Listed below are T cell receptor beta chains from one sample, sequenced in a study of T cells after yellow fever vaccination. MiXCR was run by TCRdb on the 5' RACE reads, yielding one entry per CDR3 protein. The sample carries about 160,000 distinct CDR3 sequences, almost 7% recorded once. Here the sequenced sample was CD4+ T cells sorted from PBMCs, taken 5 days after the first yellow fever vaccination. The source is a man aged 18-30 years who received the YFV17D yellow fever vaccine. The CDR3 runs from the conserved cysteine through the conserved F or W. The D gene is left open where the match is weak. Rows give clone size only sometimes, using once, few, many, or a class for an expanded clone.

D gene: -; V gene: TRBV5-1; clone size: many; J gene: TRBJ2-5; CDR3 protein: CASNPGGGQETQYF; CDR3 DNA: TGCGCCAGCAACCCCGGAGGAGGACAAGAGACCCAGTACTTC
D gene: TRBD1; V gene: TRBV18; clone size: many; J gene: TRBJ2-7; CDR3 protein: CASSPGQVGEQYF; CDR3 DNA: TGTGCCAGCTCACCGGGACAGGTTGGGGAGCAGTACTTC
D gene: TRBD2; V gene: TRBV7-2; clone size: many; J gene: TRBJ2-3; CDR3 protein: CASSLTTSGGTDTQYF; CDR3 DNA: TGTGCCAGCAGCTTGACGACTAGCGGGGGCACAGATACGCAGTATTTT
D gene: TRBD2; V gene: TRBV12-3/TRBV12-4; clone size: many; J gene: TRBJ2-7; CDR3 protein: CASSQRTSGDHTYEQYF; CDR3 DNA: TGTGCCAGCAGTCAAAGGACTAGCGGGGATCATACCTACGAGCAGTACTTC
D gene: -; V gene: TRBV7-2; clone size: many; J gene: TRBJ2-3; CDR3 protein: CASSFEWGTQYF; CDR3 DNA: TGTGCCAGCAGCTTCGAATGGGGTACGCAGTATTTT
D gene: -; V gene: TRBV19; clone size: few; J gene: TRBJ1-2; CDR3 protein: CASSIFRGTQLYGYTF; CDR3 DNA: TGTGCCAGTAGTATCTTTCGGGGAACTCAACTCTATGGCTACACCTTC
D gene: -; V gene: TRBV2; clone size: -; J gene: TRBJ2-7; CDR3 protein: CASSDTWTNEQYF; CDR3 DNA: TGTGCCAGCAGTGATACGTGGACGAACGAGCAGTACTTC
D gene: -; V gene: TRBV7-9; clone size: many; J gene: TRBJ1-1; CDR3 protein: CASSLSSNTEAFF; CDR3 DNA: TGTGCCAGCAGCTTATCATCGAACACTGAAGCTTTCTTT
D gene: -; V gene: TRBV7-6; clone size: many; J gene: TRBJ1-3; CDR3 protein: CASSSGNSGNTIYF; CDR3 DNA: TGTGCCAGCAGCTCAGGGAACTCTGGAAACACCATATATTTT
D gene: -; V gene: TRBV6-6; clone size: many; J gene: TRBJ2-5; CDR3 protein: CASIYQETQYF; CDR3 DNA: TGTGCCAGCATTTATCAAGAGACCCAGTACTTC
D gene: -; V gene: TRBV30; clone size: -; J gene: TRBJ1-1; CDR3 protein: CAWSGGFSEAFF; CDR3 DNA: TGTGCCTGGAGTGGGGGATTCAGTGAAGCTTTCTTT
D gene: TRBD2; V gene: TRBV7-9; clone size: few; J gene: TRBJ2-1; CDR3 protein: CASTPGLSGGYNEQFF; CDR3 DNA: TGTGCCAGCACCCCAGGACTCAGCGGGGGGTACAATGAGCAGTTCTTC
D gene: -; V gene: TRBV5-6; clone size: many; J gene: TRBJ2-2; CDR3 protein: CASSLESGELFF; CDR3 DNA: TGTGCCAGCAGCTTGGAAAGCGGGGAGCTGTTTTTT
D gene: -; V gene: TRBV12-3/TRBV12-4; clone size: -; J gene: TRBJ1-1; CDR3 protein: CASSFWGRGNTEAFF; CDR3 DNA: TGTGCCAGCAGTTTTTGGGGGCGAGGGAACACTGAAGCTTTCTTT
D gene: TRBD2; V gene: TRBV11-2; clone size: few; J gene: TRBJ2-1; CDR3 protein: CASSSVAGAYYNEQFF; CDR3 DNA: TGTGCCAGCAGCTCCGTAGCGGGGGCCTACTACAATGAGCAGTTCTTC
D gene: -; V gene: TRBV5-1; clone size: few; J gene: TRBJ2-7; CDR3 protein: CANLLLQGPHRRVIYEQYF; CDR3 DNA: TGCGCCAACCTCCTTCTCCAGGGGCCGCATCGACGTGTAATCTACGAGCAGTACTTC
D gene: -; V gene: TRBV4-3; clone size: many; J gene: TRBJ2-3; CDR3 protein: CASSQDIYADTQYF; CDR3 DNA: TGCGCCAGCAGCCAAGATATATACGCAGATACGCAGTATTTT
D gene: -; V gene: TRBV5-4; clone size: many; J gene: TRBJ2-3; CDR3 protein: CASRSKTGSRTDTQYF; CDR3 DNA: TGTGCCAGCAGAAGTAAGACAGGCAGTAGGACAGATACGCAGTATTTT